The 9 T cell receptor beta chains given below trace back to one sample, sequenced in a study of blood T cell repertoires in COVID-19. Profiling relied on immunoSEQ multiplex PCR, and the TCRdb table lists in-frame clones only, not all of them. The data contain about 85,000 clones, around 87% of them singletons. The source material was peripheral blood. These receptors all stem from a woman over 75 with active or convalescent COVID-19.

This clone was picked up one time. In DNA, the CDR3 is TGTGCCAGCAGCTTAGCGGAGGGCCGGTTCTTC. Amino acids: CASSLAEGRFF. This chain links TRBV7-2 with TRBJ2-1; TRBD2 might be the D (6 bases). Germline loops: CDR1 SGHTA, CDR2 FQGNSA. Trimming shortened V by 0 bases and J by 15 bases, and 9 bases separated the two germline ends. The CDR3 totals 11 residues.

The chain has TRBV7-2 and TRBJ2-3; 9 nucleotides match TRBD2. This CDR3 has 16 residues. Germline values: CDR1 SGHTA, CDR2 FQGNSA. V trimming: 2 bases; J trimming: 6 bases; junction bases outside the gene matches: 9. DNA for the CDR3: TGTGCCAGCAGCTTAACCAGCGGGAGGCCGACGGATACGCAGTATTTT. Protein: CASSLTSGRPTDTQYF.

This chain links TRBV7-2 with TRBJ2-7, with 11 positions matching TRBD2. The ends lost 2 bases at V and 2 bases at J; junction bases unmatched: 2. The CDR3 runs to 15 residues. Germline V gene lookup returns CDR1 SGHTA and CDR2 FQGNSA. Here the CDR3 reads CASSLLTSGTYEQYF. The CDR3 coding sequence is TGTGCCAGCAGCTTACTGACTAGCGGGACCTACGAGCAGTACTTC.

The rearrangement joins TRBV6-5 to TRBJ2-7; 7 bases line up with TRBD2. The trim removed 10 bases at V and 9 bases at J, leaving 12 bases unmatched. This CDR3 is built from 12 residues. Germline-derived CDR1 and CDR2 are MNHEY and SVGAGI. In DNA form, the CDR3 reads TGTGCCAACGGGGAGGGGTCTACGAGGCAGTACTTC. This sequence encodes CANGEGSTRQYF.

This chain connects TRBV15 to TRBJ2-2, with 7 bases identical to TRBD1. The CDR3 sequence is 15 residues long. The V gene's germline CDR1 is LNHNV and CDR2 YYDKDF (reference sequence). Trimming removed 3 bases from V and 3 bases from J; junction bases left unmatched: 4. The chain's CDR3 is CATSRSRGYTGELFF. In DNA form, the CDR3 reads TGTGCCACCAGCAGGTCCAGGGGGTACACCGGGGAGCTGTTTTTT.

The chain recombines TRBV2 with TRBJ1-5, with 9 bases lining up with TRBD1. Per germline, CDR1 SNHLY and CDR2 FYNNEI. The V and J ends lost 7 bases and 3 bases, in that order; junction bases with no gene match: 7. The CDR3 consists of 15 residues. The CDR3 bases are TGTGCCAGCACACGGGACAGGGCCGACAATCAGCCCCAGCATTTT. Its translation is CASTRDRADNQPQHF.

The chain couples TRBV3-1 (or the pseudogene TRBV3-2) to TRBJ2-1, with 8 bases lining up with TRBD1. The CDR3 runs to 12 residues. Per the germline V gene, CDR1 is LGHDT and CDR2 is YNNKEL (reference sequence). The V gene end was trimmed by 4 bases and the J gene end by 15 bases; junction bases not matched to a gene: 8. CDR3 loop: CASSRDRTGTFF. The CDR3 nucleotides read TGTGCCAGCAGCCGCGACCGGACAGGGACGTTCTTC.

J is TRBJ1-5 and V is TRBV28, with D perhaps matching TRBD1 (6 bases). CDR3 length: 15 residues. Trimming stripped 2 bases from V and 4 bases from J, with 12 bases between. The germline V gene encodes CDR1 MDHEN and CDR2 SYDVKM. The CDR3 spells CASSLRGMGNQPQHF. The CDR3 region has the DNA TGTGCCAGCAGTTTAAGGGGGATGGGGAATCAGCCCCAGCATTTT.

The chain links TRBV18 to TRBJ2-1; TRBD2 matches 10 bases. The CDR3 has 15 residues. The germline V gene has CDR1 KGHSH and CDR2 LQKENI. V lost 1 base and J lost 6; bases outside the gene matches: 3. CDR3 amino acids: CASSPRAGGINEQFF. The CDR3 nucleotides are TGTGCCAGCTCACCACGAGCGGGAGGGATCAATGAGCAGTTCTTC.